This T cell receptor beta chain was captured by sequencing in a study of blood T cell repertoires in COVID-19. The germline V gene encodes CDR1 MNHNS and CDR2 SASEGT. The length of the CDR3 is 15 residues. J lost 3 bases, V lost 1 base, and 2 bases had no gene match. As processed by the authors: Reference gene primer amplification gave estimated nucleated cell counts. TCRdb keeps only in-frame clones here, not all; method: immunoSEQ multiplex PCR. The DNA gave D and trimming, while V, J and clone size come from that table. The sample carries around 200,000 clones, more than 80% recorded once. J is TRBJ1-3 and V is TRBV6-1, with 8 bases that match TRBD1. Sequenced: PBMCs or T cells enriched from blood (not recorded which). The receptor's source is a man aged 40-49 years who had recovered from COVID-19. Written as DNA, the CDR3 is TGTGCCAGCAGTGAAGGGACAGGGTATGGAAACACCATATATTTT. Translated, it gives CASSEGTGYGNTIYF.